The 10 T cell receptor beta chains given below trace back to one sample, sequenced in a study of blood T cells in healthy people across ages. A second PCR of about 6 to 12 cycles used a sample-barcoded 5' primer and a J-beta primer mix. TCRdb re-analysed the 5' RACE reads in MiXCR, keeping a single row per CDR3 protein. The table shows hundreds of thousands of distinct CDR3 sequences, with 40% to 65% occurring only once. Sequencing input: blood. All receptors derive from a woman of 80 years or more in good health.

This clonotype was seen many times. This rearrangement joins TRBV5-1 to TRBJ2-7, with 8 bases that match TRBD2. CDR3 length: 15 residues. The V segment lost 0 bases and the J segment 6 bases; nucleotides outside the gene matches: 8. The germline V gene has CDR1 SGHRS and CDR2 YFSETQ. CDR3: CASSLVERERSEQYF. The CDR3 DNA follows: TGCGCCAGCAGCTTGGTTGAGCGGGAGAGGAGCGAGCAGTACTTC.

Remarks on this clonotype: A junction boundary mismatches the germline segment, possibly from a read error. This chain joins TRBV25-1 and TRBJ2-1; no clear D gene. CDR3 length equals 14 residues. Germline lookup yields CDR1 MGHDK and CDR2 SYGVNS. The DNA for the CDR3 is TGTGCCAGCAGTGGCCGGGCCGCTTACAACGAGCAGTTCTTC. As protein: CASSGRAAYNEQFF.

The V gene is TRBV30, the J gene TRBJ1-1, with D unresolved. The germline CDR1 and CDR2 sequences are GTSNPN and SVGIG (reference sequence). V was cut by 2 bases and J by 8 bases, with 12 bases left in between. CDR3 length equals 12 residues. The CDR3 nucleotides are TGTGCCTGGAGTCAATCATCAGTGGAAGCTTTCTTT. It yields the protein CAWSQSSVEAFF.

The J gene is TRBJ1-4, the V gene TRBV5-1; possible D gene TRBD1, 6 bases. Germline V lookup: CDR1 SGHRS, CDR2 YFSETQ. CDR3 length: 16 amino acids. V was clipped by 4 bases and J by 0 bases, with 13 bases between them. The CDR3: CASSLTGDPTNEKLFF. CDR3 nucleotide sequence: TGCGCCAGCAGCCTGACAGGAGATCCAACTAATGAAAAACTGTTTTTT.

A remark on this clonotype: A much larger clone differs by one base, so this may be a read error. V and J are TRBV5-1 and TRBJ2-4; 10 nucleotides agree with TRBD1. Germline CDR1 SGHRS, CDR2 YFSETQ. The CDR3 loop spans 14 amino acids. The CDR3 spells CANSAGQGVNIQYF. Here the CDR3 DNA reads TGCGCCAACAGCGCCGGACAGGGGGTTAACATTCAGTACTTC.

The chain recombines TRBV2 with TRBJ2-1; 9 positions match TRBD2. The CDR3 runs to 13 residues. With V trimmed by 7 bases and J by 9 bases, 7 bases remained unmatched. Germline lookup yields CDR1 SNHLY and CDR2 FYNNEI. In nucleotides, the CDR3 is TGTGCCAGCAAAAAGCGGGAGGATGGTGAGCAGTTCTTC. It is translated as CASKKREDGEQFF.

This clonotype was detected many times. CDR3 DNA sequence: TGTGCCAGCAGTTTCGTAGGGGCAGGGTACACTGAAGCTTTCTTT. It encodes CASSFVGAGYTEAFF. This chain uses TRBV28 with TRBJ1-1, with D tentatively TRBD1 (5 bases). V lost 3 bases to trimming and J lost 3 bases, with 14 bases between them. CDR3 length equals 15 residues. CDR1 is MDHEN and CDR2 is SYDVKM in the germline V gene.

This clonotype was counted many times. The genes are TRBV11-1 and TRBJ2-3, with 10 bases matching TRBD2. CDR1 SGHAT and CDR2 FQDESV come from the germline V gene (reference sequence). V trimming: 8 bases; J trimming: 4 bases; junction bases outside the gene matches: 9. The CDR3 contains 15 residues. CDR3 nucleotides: TGTGCCAGCCGGGGGCTAGCGGGAGTTTCAGATACGCAGTATTTT. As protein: CASRGLAGVSDTQYF.

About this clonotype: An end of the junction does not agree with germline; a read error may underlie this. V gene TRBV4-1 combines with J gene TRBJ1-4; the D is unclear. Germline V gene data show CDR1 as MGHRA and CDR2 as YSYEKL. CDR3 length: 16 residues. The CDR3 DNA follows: TGCGCCAGCAGCCAAGATCGGGTGCTAACTAATGAAAAACTGATTTTT. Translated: CASSQDRVLTNEKLIF.

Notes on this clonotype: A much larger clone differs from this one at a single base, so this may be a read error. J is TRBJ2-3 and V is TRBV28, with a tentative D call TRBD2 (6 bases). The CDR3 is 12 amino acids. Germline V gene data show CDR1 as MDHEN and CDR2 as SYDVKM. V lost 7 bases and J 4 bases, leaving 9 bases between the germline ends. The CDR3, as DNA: TGTGCCAGCACGGGGGTCCCAGATACGCAGTATTTT. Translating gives CASTGVPDTQYF.